The 10 T cell receptor beta chains listed next were all sequenced from one sample in a study of blood T cell repertoires in COVID-19. The data were produced by immunoSEQ multiplex PCR, yet TCRdb's version contains in-frame clones alone and is incomplete. Among under 150,000 clones listed, about four fifths were seen once. Input material: peripheral blood. These TCRs come from a human donor in a cohort sampled during active COVID-19.

The chain carries TRBV11-3 and TRBJ2-4; 9 bases fit TRBD1. CDR3 size: 16 residues. Germline values: CDR1 SGHNT, CDR2 YENEEA. The V segment lost 5 bases and the J segment 2 bases; nucleotides outside the gene matches: 7. The CDR3 protein is CASSPGQGRSKNIQYF. For the CDR3, the DNA is TGTGCCAGCAGCCCTGGACAGGGGAGGTCCAAAAACATTCAGTACTTC. The variable domain in full, completed from reference TRBV11-3 and TRBJ2-4, reads EAGVVQSPRYKIIEKKQPVAFWCNPISGHNTLYWYLQNLGQGPELLIRYENEEAVDDSQLPKDRFSAERLKGVDSTLKIQPAELGDSAVYLCASSPGQGRSKNIQYFGAGTRLSVL.

This rearrangement joins TRBV19 to TRBJ2-3; TRBD2 matches 9 bases. CDR1 and CDR2 from the germline V gene are LNHDA and SQIVND (reference sequence). The CDR3 is 16 amino acids. V trimming: 6 bases; J trimming: 2 bases; junction bases outside the gene matches: 9. CDR3 in DNA: TGTGCCAGTAGCCTCAGACTAGCGGAACACACAGATACGCAGTATTTT. As protein: CASSLRLAEHTDTQYF.

The genes are TRBV7-9 and TRBJ1-2; D is possibly TRBD1 (6 bases). The V end lost 0 bases, the J end lost 5 bases, and 13 bases lay between the germline ends. The CDR3 runs 15 residues. Looked up from germline, CDR1 is SEHNR and CDR2 is FQNEAQ (reference sequence). CDR3 in amino acids: CASSLASEQGYGYTF. As DNA, the CDR3 is TGTGCCAGCAGCTTAGCGTCGGAACAGGGATATGGCTACACCTTC.

V is TRBV5-1 and J is TRBJ2-7; weak D call: TRBD2 (5 bases). The V gene lost 5 bases and the J gene lost 7 bases, with 13 bases spanning the gap. Germline V gene sequence: CDR1 SGHRS, CDR2 YFSETQ. The CDR3 contains 12 residues. CDR3 DNA: TGCGCCAGCAGTAGTGCCCGGGGTGAGCAGTACTTC. Amino acids: CASSSARGEQYF.

The chain recombines TRBV10-1 with TRBJ1-2, with TRBD1 identical over 7 bases. Germline V gene sequence: CDR1 WNHNN, CDR2 SYGVQD (reference sequence). CDR3 length: 15 residues. V lost 6 bases to trimming and J lost 1 base; unmatched junction nucleotides: 8. DNA of the CDR3: TGCGCCAGCAGCCGCCCGGGACAGAATAACTATGGCTACACCTTC. This codes for CASSRPGQNNYGYTF.

V usage is TRBV6-4 and J usage is TRBJ1-1; no clear D. Trimming took off 4 bases at V and 7 bases at J, with 13 bases between the two ends. The CDR3 is 13 residues long. Looked up from germline, CDR1 is MRHNA and CDR2 is SNTAGT. CDR3 DNA: TGTGCCAGCAGTGCGTCGGGAAGTGGTGAAGCTTTCTTT. It translates to CASSASGSGEAFF.

This clone was found a few times. This specimen includes other DNA sequences encoding the same CDR3. The CDR3 sequence: CASSQVDTEAFF. The CDR3 DNA reads TGTGCCAGCAGCCAAGTAGACACTGAAGCTTTCTTT. This chain links TRBV4-2 with TRBJ1-1, with no clear D. The germline V gene encodes CDR1 LGHNA and CDR2 YNFKEQ. V lost 1 base to trimming and J lost 3 bases, with 3 bases between them. The CDR3 has 12 residues.

V usage is TRBV7-9 and J usage is TRBJ2-1; 7 bases map to TRBD2. Trimming took 6 bases from V and 4 from J; bases not matched to a gene: 6. From germline, CDR1 is SEHNR and CDR2 FQNEAQ (reference sequence). CDR3 length equals 14 residues. The CDR3 loop reads CASSMGLLYNEQFF. CDR3 DNA sequence: TGTGCCAGCAGTATGGGACTACTGTACAATGAGCAGTTCTTC.

The rearrangement links TRBV20-1 to TRBJ1-1; no firm D call. Per germline, CDR1 DFQATT and CDR2 SNEGSKA (reference sequence). CDR3 size: 13 residues. Trimming shortened V by 3 bases and J by 0 bases, and 8 bases separated the two germline ends. CDR3 in DNA: TGCAGTGCTAGTGGTCTTATGAACACTGAAGCTTTCTTT. As protein: CSASGLMNTEAFF.

This rearrangement joins TRBV12-3 or TRBV12-4 to TRBJ2-5; 7 bases fit TRBD2. This CDR3 is 13 amino acids long. With 6 bases clipped from V and 3 bases from J, the junction kept 4 bases outside the gene matches. The CDR3 region is CASSLRGKETQYF. The CDR3 DNA is TGTGCCAGCAGCCTGCGGGGGAAAGAGACCCAGTACTTC.